The next 20 T cell receptor beta chains were all read from a single sample in a study of CD8+ T cells in alopecia areata listed by TCRdb under 2018. Library method: the immunoSEQ multiplex PCR assay. To provide template for TCR sequencing, every sample had RNA extracted and reverse transcribed into cDNA. TCRdb carries this immuneACCESS record with in-frame sequences only. Its versions omit some clonotypes, under half of them owing to an unresolved V gene in the studies checked, with the rest unexplained. The sample table holds roughly 200,000 clones, of which less than 45% were seen once. The top ten constitute about 2.4% of the sample. The treatment or condition label of this sample denotes: oral pan-JAK inhibitor, 5-10 mg twice daily. Sample: CD4+ T cells sorted from blood, taken at roughly week 38, from a patient treated with tofacitinib. These TCRs come from a human donor with alopecia areata.

This clone was seen more than once but under ten times. The rearrangement links TRBV7-9 to TRBJ2-1, with 7 bases aligning to TRBD1. The CDR3 is 11 amino acids. CDR1 and CDR2 from the germline V gene are SEHNR and FQNEAQ (reference sequence). V gave up 5 bases and J gave up 14 bases; unmatched junction bases: 6. This chain's CDR3 is CASSEDRSEFF. The CDR3 coding sequence is TGTGCCAGCAGCGAGGACAGGTCCGAGTTCTTC.

This rearrangement joins TRBV9 to TRBJ2-1; 10 bases agree with TRBD2. This CDR3 is built from 14 residues. Germline CDR1 SGDLS, CDR2 YYNGEE. J gave up 8 bases and V 4 bases, and 6 bases lay outside the gene matches. CDR3 sequence: CASSPGLAEDEQFF. DNA for the CDR3: TGTGCCAGCAGCCCCGGACTAGCGGAGGATGAGCAGTTCTTC.

This clone was picked up a small number of times. Written as DNA, the CDR3 is TGTGCCAGTAGTATAGTCAGCGGGAGACTCACCGGGGAGCTGTTTTTT. Translated: CASSIVSGRLTGELFF. The V call is TRBV19, the J call TRBJ2-2; TRBD2 matches 8 bases. From germline, CDR1 is LNHDA and CDR2 SQIVND (reference sequence). This CDR3 is built from 16 residues. The junction had 5 bases not matched to a gene; V was cut back by 1 base and J by 4 bases.

The chain links TRBV7-9 to TRBJ2-5; maybe TRBD2 (5 bases). The CDR3 has 13 residues. Per the germline V gene, CDR1 is SEHNR and CDR2 is FQNEAQ (reference sequence). V was shortened by 1 base and J by 5 bases, with 8 bases between the two germline ends. The DNA for the CDR3 is TGTGCCAGCAGCTTAGATCAGCGGGAGACCCAGTACTTC. It encodes CASSLDQRETQYF.

This clone was seen repeatedly, ten times or more. This sequence joins TRBV28 and TRBJ2-2; unclear D gene. Germline V CDR1 and CDR2: MDHEN, SYDVKM. There are 13 residues in the CDR3. V shed 7 bases and J shed 4 bases, with 10 bases lying between them. CDR3 protein: CASKESSTGELFF. Here the CDR3 DNA reads TGTGCCAGCAAGGAGTCGAGCACCGGGGAGCTGTTTTTT.

The rearrangement uses TRBV5-1 and TRBJ2-1; D possibly matches TRBD1 or TRBD2 (5 bases each). V was pared by 0 bases and J by 2 bases, with 12 bases between. There are 16 residues in the CDR3. CDR1 and CDR2 (germline): SGHRS, YFSETQ. The CDR3 is CASSLVGDGAYNEQFF. The DNA for the CDR3 is TGCGCCAGCAGCTTGGTGGGGGACGGGGCCTACAATGAGCAGTTCTTC.

This clone appeared a few times. A much larger clone lies one base from this, so it may be a read error. The genes are TRBV13 and TRBJ2-3; D not certain. V dropped 5 bases and J dropped 2 bases, with 2 bases sitting between them. The CDR3 loop spans 11 amino acids. The V gene's germline CDR1 is PRHDT and CDR2 FYEKMQ (reference sequence). Written as DNA, the CDR3 is TGTGCCAGCAGCAACACAGATACGCAGTATTTT. Its protein product is CASSNTDTQYF.

This clone has more than one count but fewer than ten. The J gene is TRBJ1-1, the V gene TRBV18; D unresolved. CDR3 length: 11 residues. V shed 2 bases and J shed 11 bases, with 9 bases lying between them. Germline values: CDR1 KGHSH, CDR2 LQKENI. The CDR3 loop reads CASSPGPGAFF. The CDR3 DNA reads TGTGCCAGCTCACCAGGACCGGGGGCTTTCTTT.

This clone was recorded a few times. Written as DNA, the CDR3 is TGCAGCGTTGAACAGGGGGTACACGAGCAGTACTTC. It specifies CSVEQGVHEQYF. The rearrangement uses TRBV29-1 and TRBJ2-7, with 7 positions matching TRBD1. The CDR3 extends over 12 amino acids. Germline assignment: CDR1 SQVTM and CDR2 ANQGSEA. The junction had 3 bases not matched to a gene; V was cut back by 2 bases and J by 5 bases.

CDR3 nucleotide sequence: TGTGCCAGCAGTGAATCCGGGACAGGGCTTGGGGCCAACGTCCTGACTTTC. Encoded protein: CASSESGTGLGANVLTF. This rearrangement joins TRBV9 to TRBJ2-6, with 9 bases lining up with TRBD1. Losses at the gene ends were 5 bases for V and 3 bases for J; bases not matched to a gene: 9. The germline CDR1 and CDR2 sequences are SGDLS and YYNGEE. CDR3 length: 17 amino acids.

The chain uses TRBV2 and TRBJ1-5; D gene unclear. V lost 4 bases and J 8 bases, leaving 15 bases between the germline ends. CDR1 is SNHLY, CDR2 FYNNEI, per germline. The CDR3 is 14 amino acids. The CDR3 sequence: CASSGAGTFEPQHF. The CDR3 region has the DNA TGTGCCAGCAGTGGGGCAGGAACTTTCGAGCCCCAGCATTTT.

For this clone: This sample includes further DNA sequences coding for the same CDR3. The gene calls are TRBV30 and TRBJ1-5, with D unclear. The CDR3 loop spans 13 amino acids. Germline lookup yields CDR1 GTSNPN and CDR2 SVGIG (reference sequence). V lost 0 bases and J lost 1, with 4 bases in between. CDR3 DNA: TGTGCCTGGAGTGTACGGAGCAATCAGCCCCAGCATTTT. Its translation: CAWSVRSNQPQHF.

The V and J genes are TRBV4-3 and TRBJ2-2; 9 positions agree with TRBD2. In germline, CDR1 is LGHNA, CDR2 YSLEER. V lost 1 base and J lost 0; bases outside the gene matches: 3. This CDR3 has 17 residues. In nucleotides, the CDR3 is TGCGCCAGCAGCCAAGTGACTAGCGGAACGAACACCGGGGAGCTGTTTTTT. Translating gives CASSQVTSGTNTGELFF.

The rearrangement joins TRBV30 to TRBJ1-1; 10 bases are shared with TRBD1. After removal of 4 bases from V and 2 bases from J, the junction contained 7 bases not matched to a gene. In germline, CDR1 is GTSNPN, CDR2 SVGIG (reference sequence). This CDR3 has 15 residues. CDR3 DNA sequence: TGTGCCTGGACAAAGACAGGGGGCCGAAACACTGAAGCTTTCTTT. It is translated as CAWTKTGGRNTEAFF.

This clone came up a few times. The chain joins TRBV7-9 to TRBJ2-6; no clear D. The germline V and J ends were trimmed by 6 bases and 0 bases, with 6 bases remaining between them. CDR1 and CDR2 (germline): SEHNR, FQNEAQ (reference sequence). This CDR3 has 14 amino acids. CDR3 region: CASSKGSGANVLTF. Written as DNA, the CDR3 is TGTGCCAGCAGTAAGGGCTCTGGGGCCAACGTCCTGACTTTC.

The J gene is TRBJ2-2, the V gene TRBV5-1; D ambiguous. This CDR3 is built from 15 residues. Germline CDR1 SGHRS, CDR2 YFSETQ. Between the trimmed V and J ends, which lost 2 bases and 3 bases, there was a span of 11 bases. The CDR3 coding sequence is TGCGCCAGCAGCTTCATGGGGTTCGACACCGGGGAGCTGTTTTTT. Its protein is CASSFMGFDTGELFF. Full variable domain (remainder filled in from reference TRBV5-1 and TRBJ2-2): KAGVTQTPRYLIKTRGQQVTLSCSPISGHRSVSWYQQTPGQGLQFLFEYFSETQRNKGNFPGRFSGRQFSNSRSEMNVSTLELGDSALYLCASSFMGFDTGELFFGEGSRLTVL.

This clone was observed a few times. Other DNA sequences within the sample encode an identical CDR3. The J gene is TRBJ2-6, the V gene TRBV18, with D uncertain. The V end was cut by 2 bases, the J end by 2 bases, with 1 base between. The V gene's germline CDR1 is KGHSH and CDR2 LQKENI. The CDR3 extends over 13 amino acids. In DNA form, the CDR3 reads TGTGCCAGCTCACCAGCTGGGGCCAACGTCCTGACTTTC. Residues: CASSPAGANVLTF.

The sample holds a few counts of this clone. This chain uses TRBV6-1 with TRBJ2-1; 7 positions agree with TRBD2. The CDR3 has 15 amino acids. V gave up 8 bases and J gave up 3 bases; unmatched junction bases: 10. The germline V gene encodes CDR1 MNHNS and CDR2 SASEGT. CDR3 sequence (DNA): TGTGCCAGCGGCCCCAGCGGGACTATCTACAATGAGCAGTTCTTC. Encoded protein: CASGPSGTIYNEQFF.

The chain carries TRBV5-1 and TRBJ2-7; tentative D call: TRBD2 (6 bases). CDR1 is SGHRS and CDR2 is YFSETQ in the germline V gene. The germline V and J ends were trimmed by 2 bases and 6 bases, with 15 bases remaining between them. The CDR3 is 14 amino acids. Here the CDR3 DNA reads TGCGCCAGCAGCTTCCGGGAGAGCGTCGGCGAGCAGTACTTC. Translated: CASSFRESVGEQYF.

The chain links TRBV30 to TRBJ2-2; D is unresolved. Per the germline V gene, CDR1 is GTSNPN and CDR2 is SVGIG (reference sequence). V shed 1 base and J shed 5 bases, with 11 bases lying between them. The CDR3 totals 14 residues. Here the CDR3 DNA reads TGTGCCTGGAGTGGGGATAGCAGAACCGGGGAGCTGTTTTTT. Amino acids: CAWSGDSRTGELFF.